The rows below give T cell receptor beta chains drawn from one sample of a study of T cell changes during pregnancy in multiple sclerosis. The assay was immunoSEQ multiplex PCR, and TCRdb's table has in-frame clones only and misses some. The sample includes some 99,000 clones, roughly 92% seen only once; the top ten take almost 1%. Sequenced material: peripheral blood, taken after pregnancy. The receptors stem from a female donor with multiple sclerosis, enrolled in a pregnancy study. Both conserved end residues are part of each CDR3. A D gene is named only where the DNA matches it firmly. Expanded clones are given a class, and other clones once, few, many or no size at all.

j_call	v_call	d_call	clone_size	cdr3_aa	cdr3_nt
TRBJ2-5	TRBV7-7	TRBD1	NA	CASSLVGQGTETQYF	TGTGCCAGCAGCTTAGTGGGACAGGGGACGGAGACCCAGTACTTC
TRBJ1-1	TRBV5-4	TRBD1	NA	CASSSVLTGAEAFF	TGTGCCAGCAGCTCGGTATTGACAGGGGCTGAAGCTTTCTTT
TRBJ2-7	TRBV28	NA	NA	CASSLLGLWEQYF	TGTGCCAGCAGTTTATTGGGGCTTTGGGAGCAGTACTTC
TRBJ2-3	TRBV4-3	TRBD2	NA	CASSQGVAGGPDTQYF	TGCGCCAGCAGCCAAGGAGTAGCGGGAGGCCCAGATACGCAGTATTTT
TRBJ2-5	TRBV5-8	NA	once	CASSGQGSYF	TGTGCCAGCTCCGGGCAGGGGTCTTACTTC
TRBJ2-7	TRBV28	TRBD1	NA	CASSNPAGTGTYEQYF	TGTGCCAGCAGTAACCCAGCCGGGACAGGGACCTACGAGCAGTACTTC
TRBJ1-1	TRBV28	NA	NA	CASSFRGRNTEAFF	TGTGCCAGCAGTTTCAGGGGTCGGAACACTGAAGCTTTCTTT
TRBJ2-2	TRBV4-1	NA	NA	CASSQERSRELFF	TGCGCCAGCAGCCAAGAGAGGTCGCGGGAGCTGTTTTTT
TRBJ2-7	TRBV27	NA	NA	CASSAGSSPGEQYF	TGTGCCAGCTCCGCAGGCAGCTCACCGGGGGAGCAGTACTTC
TRBJ2-7	TRBV5-1	TRBD1	NA	CASSLRAGGLGEQYF	TGCGCCAGCAGCTTGAGAGCAGGGGGCTTGGGCGAGCAGTACTTC
TRBJ1-5	TRBV10-3	TRBD1	NA	CAISPGQGRFSNQPQHF	TGTGCCATCAGTCCGGGACAGGGAAGATTTAGCAATCAGCCCCAGCATTTT
TRBJ2-3	TRBV5-1	TRBD2	NA	CASSFGTSGQSTDTQYF	TGCGCCAGCAGCTTTGGGACTAGCGGGCAGAGCACAGATACGCAGTATTTT
TRBJ2-5	TRBV6-5	TRBD2	NA	CASRSGGQETQYF	TGTGCCAGCCGGAGCGGGGGGCAAGAGACCCAGTACTTC
TRBJ1-5	TRBV7-8	NA	NA	CASSLAALPNQPQHF	TGTGCCAGCAGCTTGGCTGCTCTCCCTAATCAGCCCCAGCATTTT
TRBJ2-1	TRBV27	NA	NA	CASAYLSGGEQFF	TGTGCCAGCGCCTATCTTTCTGGGGGGGAGCAGTTCTTC